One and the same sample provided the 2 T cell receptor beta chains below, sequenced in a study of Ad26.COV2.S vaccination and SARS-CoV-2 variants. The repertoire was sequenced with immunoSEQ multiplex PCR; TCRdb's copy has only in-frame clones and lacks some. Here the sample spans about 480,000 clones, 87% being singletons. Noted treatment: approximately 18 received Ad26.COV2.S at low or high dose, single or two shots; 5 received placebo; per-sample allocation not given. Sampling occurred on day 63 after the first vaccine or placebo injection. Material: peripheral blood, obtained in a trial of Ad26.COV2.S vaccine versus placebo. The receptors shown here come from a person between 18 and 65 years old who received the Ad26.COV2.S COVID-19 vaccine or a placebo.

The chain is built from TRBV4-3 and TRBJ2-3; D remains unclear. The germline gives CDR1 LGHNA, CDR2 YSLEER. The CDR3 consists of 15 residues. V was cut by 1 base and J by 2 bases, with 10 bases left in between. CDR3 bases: TGCGCCAGCAGCCAAGCAAACACAAACACAGATACGCAGTATTTT. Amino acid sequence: CASSQANTNTDTQYF.

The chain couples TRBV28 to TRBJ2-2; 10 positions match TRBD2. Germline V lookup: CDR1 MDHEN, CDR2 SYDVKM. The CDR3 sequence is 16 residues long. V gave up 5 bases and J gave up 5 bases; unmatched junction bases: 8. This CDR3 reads CASSTWASGRTGELFF. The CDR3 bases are TGTGCCAGCAGTACATGGGCTAGCGGGAGAACCGGGGAGCTGTTTTTT.